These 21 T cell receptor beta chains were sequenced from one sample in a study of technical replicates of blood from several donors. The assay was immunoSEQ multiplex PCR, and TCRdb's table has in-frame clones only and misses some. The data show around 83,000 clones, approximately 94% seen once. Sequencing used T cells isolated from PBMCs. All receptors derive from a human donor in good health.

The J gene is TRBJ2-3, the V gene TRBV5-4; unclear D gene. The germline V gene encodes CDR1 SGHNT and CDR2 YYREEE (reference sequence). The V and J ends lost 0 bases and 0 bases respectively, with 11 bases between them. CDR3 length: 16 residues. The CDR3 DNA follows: TGTGCCAGCAGCTTGGGGCAGGAACGAAGCACAGATACGCAGTATTTT. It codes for CASSLGQERSTDTQYF.

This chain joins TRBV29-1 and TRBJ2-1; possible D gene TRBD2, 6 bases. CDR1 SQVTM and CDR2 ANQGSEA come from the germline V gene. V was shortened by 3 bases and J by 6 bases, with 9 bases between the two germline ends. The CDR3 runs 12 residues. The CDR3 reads CSVDWGGNEQFF. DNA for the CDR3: TGCAGCGTTGACTGGGGAGGCAATGAGCAGTTCTTC.

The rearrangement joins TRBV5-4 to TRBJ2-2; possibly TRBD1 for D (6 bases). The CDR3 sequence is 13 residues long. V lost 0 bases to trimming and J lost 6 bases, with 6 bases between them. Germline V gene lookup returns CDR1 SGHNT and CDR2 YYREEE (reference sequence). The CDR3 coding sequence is TGTGCCAGCAGCTTGGAGGGGGCCGGGGAGCTGTTTTTT. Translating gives CASSLEGAGELFF.

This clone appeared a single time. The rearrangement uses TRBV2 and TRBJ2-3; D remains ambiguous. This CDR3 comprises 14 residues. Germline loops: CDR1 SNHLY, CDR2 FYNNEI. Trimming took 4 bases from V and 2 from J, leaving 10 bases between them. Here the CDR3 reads CASSANTYTDTQYF. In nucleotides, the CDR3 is TGTGCCAGCAGTGCCAATACCTACACAGATACGCAGTATTTT.

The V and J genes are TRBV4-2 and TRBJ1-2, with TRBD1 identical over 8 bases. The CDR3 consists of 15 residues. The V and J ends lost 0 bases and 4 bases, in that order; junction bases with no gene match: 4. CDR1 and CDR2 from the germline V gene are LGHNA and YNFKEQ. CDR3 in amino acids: CASSQDMGQVYGYTF. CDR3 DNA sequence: TGTGCCAGCAGCCAAGACATGGGACAGGTCTATGGCTACACCTTC.

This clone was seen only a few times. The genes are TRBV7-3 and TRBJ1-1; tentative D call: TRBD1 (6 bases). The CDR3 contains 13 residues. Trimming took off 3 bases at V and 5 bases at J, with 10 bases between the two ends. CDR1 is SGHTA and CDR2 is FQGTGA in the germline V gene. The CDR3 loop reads CASSFRGGTEAFF. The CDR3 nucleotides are TGTGCCAGCAGCTTCAGGGGCGGAACTGAAGCTTTCTTT.

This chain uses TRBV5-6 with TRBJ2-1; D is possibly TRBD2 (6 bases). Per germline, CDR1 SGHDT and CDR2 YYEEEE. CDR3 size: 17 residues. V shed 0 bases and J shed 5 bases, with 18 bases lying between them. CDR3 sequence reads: CASSLEGTLAPHNEQFF. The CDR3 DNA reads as TGTGCCAGCAGCTTGGAAGGCACCCTAGCGCCTCACAATGAGCAGTTCTTC.

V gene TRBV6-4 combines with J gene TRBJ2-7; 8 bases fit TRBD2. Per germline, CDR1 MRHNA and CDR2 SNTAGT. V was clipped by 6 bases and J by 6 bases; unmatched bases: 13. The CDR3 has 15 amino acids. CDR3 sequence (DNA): TGTGCCAGCAGACTAGCGGTTCCCAAACCCTGCGAGCAGTACTTC. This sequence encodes CASRLAVPKPCEQYF.

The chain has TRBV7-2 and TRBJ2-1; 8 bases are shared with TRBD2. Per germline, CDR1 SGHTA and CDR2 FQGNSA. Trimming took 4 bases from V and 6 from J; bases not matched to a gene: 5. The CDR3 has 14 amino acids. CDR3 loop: CASSYGRVANEQFF. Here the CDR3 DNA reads TGTGCCAGCAGCTACGGGAGGGTTGCCAATGAGCAGTTCTTC.

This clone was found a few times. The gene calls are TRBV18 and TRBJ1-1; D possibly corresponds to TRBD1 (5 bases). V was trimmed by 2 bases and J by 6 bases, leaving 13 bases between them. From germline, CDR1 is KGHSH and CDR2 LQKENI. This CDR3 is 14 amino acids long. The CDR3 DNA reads TGTGCCAGCTCACCAGTCCCCAGGGCCCCTGAAGCTTTCTTT. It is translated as CASSPVPRAPEAFF.

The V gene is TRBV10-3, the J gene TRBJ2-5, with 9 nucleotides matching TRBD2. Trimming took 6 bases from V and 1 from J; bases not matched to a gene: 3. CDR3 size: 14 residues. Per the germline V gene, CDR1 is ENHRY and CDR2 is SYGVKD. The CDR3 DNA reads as TGTGCCATCAGGGCTAGCGGGACCCAAGAGACCCAGTACTTC. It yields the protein CAIRASGTQETQYF.

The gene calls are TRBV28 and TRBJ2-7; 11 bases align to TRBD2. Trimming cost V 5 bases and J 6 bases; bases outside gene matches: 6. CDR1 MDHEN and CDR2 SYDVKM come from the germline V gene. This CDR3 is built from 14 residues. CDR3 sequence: CASSRTSGSSEQYF. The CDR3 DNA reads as TGTGCCAGCAGTCGAACTAGCGGGAGCTCCGAGCAGTACTTC.

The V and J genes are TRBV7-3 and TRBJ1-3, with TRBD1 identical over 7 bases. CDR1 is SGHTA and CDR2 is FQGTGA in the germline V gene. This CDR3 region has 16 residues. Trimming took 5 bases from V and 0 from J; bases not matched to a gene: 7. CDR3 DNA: TGTGCCAGCAGCCCGACAGGGTTAGTCTCTGGAAACACCATATATTTT. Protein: CASSPTGLVSGNTIYF.

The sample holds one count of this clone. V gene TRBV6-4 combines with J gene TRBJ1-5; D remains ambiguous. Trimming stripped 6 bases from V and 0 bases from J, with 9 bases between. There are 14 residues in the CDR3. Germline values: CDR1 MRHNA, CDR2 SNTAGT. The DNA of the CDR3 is TGTGCCAGCAGCCGGGAGTATAGCAATCAGCCCCAGCATTTT. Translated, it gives CASSREYSNQPQHF.

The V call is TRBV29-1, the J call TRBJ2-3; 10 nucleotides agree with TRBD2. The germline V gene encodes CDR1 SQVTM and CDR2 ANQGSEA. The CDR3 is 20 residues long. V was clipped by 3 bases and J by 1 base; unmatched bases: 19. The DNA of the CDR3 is TGCAGCGTTGAGAGCTTCCCCCTCCCAGCGGGAGGGCCTGGCACAGATACGCAGTATTTT. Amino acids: CSVESFPLPAGGPGTDTQYF.

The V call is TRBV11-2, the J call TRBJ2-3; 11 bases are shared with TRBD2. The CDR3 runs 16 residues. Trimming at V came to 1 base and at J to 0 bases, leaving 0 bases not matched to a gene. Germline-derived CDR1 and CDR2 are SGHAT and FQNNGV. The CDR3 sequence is CASSLGLAGSTDTQYF. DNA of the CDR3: TGTGCCAGCAGCTTAGGACTAGCGGGAAGCACAGATACGCAGTATTTT.

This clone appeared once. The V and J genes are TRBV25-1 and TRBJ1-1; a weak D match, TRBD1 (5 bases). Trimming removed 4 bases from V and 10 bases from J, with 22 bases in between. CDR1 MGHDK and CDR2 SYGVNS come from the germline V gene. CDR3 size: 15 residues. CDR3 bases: TGTGCCAGCAGTGTTTTGGGGCAGGGAGGTTGGCGAGCTTTCTTT. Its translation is CASSVLGQGGWRAFF.

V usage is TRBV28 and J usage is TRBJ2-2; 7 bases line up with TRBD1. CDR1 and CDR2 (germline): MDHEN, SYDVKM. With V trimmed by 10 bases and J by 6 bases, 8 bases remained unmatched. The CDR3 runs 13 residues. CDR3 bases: TGTGCCACCAGACAGGGCCTGGCCGGGGAGCTGTTTTTT. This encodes CATRQGLAGELFF.

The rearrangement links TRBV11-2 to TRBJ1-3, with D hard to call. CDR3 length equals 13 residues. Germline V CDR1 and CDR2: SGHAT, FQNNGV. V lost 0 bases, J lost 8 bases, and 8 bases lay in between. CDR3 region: CASSLDPRDTIYF. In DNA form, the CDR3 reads TGTGCCAGCAGCTTAGACCCAAGAGACACCATATATTTT.

This chain's CDR3 is CASSFSAGELFF. CDR3 bases: TGTGCCAGCAGCTTCAGCGCCGGGGAGCTGTTTTTT. The chain has TRBV7-8 and TRBJ2-2; D is unclear. Trimming stripped 3 bases from V and 6 bases from J, with 5 bases between. This CDR3 spans 12 amino acids. The germline V gene encodes CDR1 SGHVS and CDR2 FQNEAQ. Complete variable domain (other parts from reference TRBV7-8 and TRBJ2-2): GAGVSQSPRYKVAKRGQDVALRCDPISGHVSLFWYQQALGQGPEFLTYFQNEAQLDKSGLPSDRFFAERPEGSVSTLKIQRTQQEDSAVYLCASSFSAGELFFGEGSRLTVL.

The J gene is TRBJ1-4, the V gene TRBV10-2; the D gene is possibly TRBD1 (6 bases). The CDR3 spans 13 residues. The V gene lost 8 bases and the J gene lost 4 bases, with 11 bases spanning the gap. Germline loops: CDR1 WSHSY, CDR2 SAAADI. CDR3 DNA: TGCGCCAGCGCCGGACAGATTAATGAAAAACTGTTTTTT. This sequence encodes CASAGQINEKLFF.